The T cell receptor (beta chain) under discussion was sequenced for a study of brain T cells in children with intractable seizures (dated by TCRdb to about 2021). With respect to the entire study: Resected brain tissue from roughly 53 pediatric epilepsy surgery cases was first screened for immune gene transcripts using a NanoString immunology panel. Among the roughly twelve selected surgery cases, eight also had pre-surgery blood sequenced, leaving four with brain tissue only.

The CDR3 runs 12 residues from the cysteine to the phenylalanine. Just the 36-base CDR3 DNA is kept, in frame starting at base 1. Trimming at the junction amounts to 7 bases on V and 5 bases on J, and the germline ends lie 12 bases apart. CDR1 and CDR2, looked up from the germline V gene, are SQVTM and ANQGSEA. General study outcomes and caveats: The patients' HCMV serostatus was not known, and viral specificity was inferred solely from CDR3 sequence similarity. Because sequencing depth differed between pre- and post-surgery blood, the absence of clones from the pre-surgery sample may reflect undersampling.

The immunoSEQ assay was applied to genomic DNA to generate the TCR beta chain sequences. The published analysis was carried out like this. CDR3 sequences not starting with the conserved framework cysteine at position 104 were manually removed. To get clonality, the normalized Shannon's Diversity Index was subtracted from one, giving values from 0 (maximal diversity) to 1 (oligoclonal). Chi-squared comparison-of-proportions tests assessed whether the same CDR3 differed in frequency between samples, such as brain versus blood. Public clonotypes were found through immuneACCESS searches, while the VDJdb browser was used to judge similarity to known antiviral clonotypes. In TCRdb, the immuneACCESS table is reduced to in-frame sequences with V and J assigned. These tables do not hold every clone; where another copy was compared, an unresolved V gene accounts for under half, and the others remain unexplained. V and J calls and clone size are as listed in that table; D and trimming were resolved from the DNA. The sample table records about 340,000 clones; roughly 92% of these occur just once. Clones ranked in the top ten supply approximately 5% of the sample.

Notes on this clone: The target of this receptor is not known. Within one base of it there is no much larger clone, and no base qualities were kept.

The time point label here, explained by the study, means: blood from clinic visit 5 months post-surgery; TSC patient then seizure free. The surgery cases that showed the highest brain T cell transcript signatures were chosen for TCR beta chain sequencing of brain tissue, and of blood when it was available. Prior to surgery, the patients had been treated with at least one anti-epileptic drug. The TCR-sequenced patients were children whose drug-resistant epilepsy was caused by tuberous sclerosis complex, focal cortical dysplasia, Rasmussen encephalitis or hemimegalencephaly. The Monarch genomic DNA purification kit was used to extract bulk genomic DNA from unsorted brain tissue and whole blood.

Sequences were derived from peripheral blood, sampled about 5 months after surgery. The chain couples TRBV29-1 to TRBJ2-1, with the D gene uncertain. This receptor was taken from a boy under three years old with tuberous sclerosis and intractable seizures. The DNA reads TGCAGCGCACCGACGTCCCACAATGAGCAGTTCTTC. The translation is CSAPTSHNEQFF.